The 26 T cell receptor beta chains below were found in one sample sequenced in a study of blood T cell repertoires in COVID-19. The data were produced by immunoSEQ multiplex PCR, yet TCRdb's version contains in-frame clones alone and is incomplete. The top ten clones hold around 6% of a sample with about 350,000 clones, over 80% of them seen once. Sample: peripheral blood. These receptors all come from a woman aged 45-60 years with COVID-19, enrolled during active disease.

Remarks on this clone: This CDR3 is also generated by other DNA sequences in the sample. The chain has TRBV19 and TRBJ2-7, with TRBD1 matching 9 bases. Germline V gene sequence: CDR1 LNHDA, CDR2 SQIVND (reference sequence). After removal of 3 bases from V and 1 base from J, the junction contained 1 base not matched to a gene. The CDR3 spans 14 residues. The CDR3 spells CASSIGTGSYEQYF. The CDR3 bases are TGTGCCAGTAGTATTGGGACAGGGTCCTACGAGCAGTACTTC.

CDR3 coding DNA: TGTGCCAGCAGCAACCTCGAGGGTTACAATGAGCAGTTCTTC. Translation gives CASSNLEGYNEQFF. The V and J genes are TRBV21-1 and TRBJ2-1; the table calls TRBD2, which could not be checked here. TRBV21-1 is listed as a pseudogene. The CDR3 consists of 14 residues.

V usage is TRBV5-6 and J usage is TRBJ1-2; D perhaps matches TRBD1 (6 bases). The CDR3 is 14 amino acids. V was shortened by 5 bases and J by 3 bases, with 14 bases between the two germline ends. The germline gives CDR1 SGHDT, CDR2 YYEEEE. The chain's CDR3 is CASSSQGQYYGYTF. The CDR3 DNA reads as TGTGCCAGCAGTTCTCAAGGACAGTACTATGGCTACACCTTC.

The chain links TRBV4-2 to TRBJ1-2; weak D call: TRBD1 (6 bases). Germline CDR1 LGHNA, CDR2 YNFKEQ. V lost 0 bases and J 5 bases, leaving 13 bases between the germline ends. This CDR3 has 15 residues. The CDR3 region has the DNA TGTGCCAGCAGCCAAGACCCCGCAGGGGTTTATGGCTACACCTTC. Amino acids: CASSQDPAGVYGYTF.

J is TRBJ2-5 and V is TRBV6-5; D is perhaps TRBD1 (6 bases). Trimming removed 2 bases at V and 5 bases at J, with 15 bases between. CDR3 length equals 15 residues. Germline CDR1 reads MNHEY; CDR2 reads SVGAGI. The CDR3 sequence: CASSYRSGAPETQYF. The CDR3 bases are TGTGCCAGCAGTTACCGGTCAGGGGCCCCCGAGACCCAGTACTTC.

The chain couples TRBV19 to TRBJ1-6, with a tentative D call TRBD1 (5 bases). V lost 5 bases to trimming and J lost 2 bases, with 13 bases between them. The CDR3 is 16 residues long. Germline lookup yields CDR1 LNHDA and CDR2 SQIVND (reference sequence). In nucleotides, the CDR3 is TGTGCCAGTAGTCCGACAGCCTTAACCTATAATTCACCCCTCCACTTT. Its translation: CASSPTALTYNSPLHF.

This chain connects TRBV19 to TRBJ1-1, with a weak D call TRBD1 (6 bases). Trimming shortened V by 3 bases and J by 4 bases, and 15 bases separated the two germline ends. This CDR3 has 15 amino acids. Germline lookup yields CDR1 LNHDA and CDR2 SQIVND (reference sequence). The CDR3 spells CASSMSAGVGTEAFF. Here the CDR3 DNA reads TGTGCCAGTAGTATGTCGGCAGGGGTTGGCACTGAAGCTTTCTTT.

V is TRBV7-2 and J is TRBJ2-7; TRBD1 matches at 7 bases. The CDR3 contains 16 residues. Trimming took 5 bases from V and 4 from J; bases not matched to a gene: 14. Germline V CDR1 and CDR2: SGHTA, FQGNSA. The CDR3 sequence is CASSKQTGVPIYEQYF. The CDR3 DNA reads as TGTGCCAGCAGCAAACAAACAGGGGTCCCTATATACGAGCAGTACTTC.

The V call is TRBV6-5, the J call TRBJ1-2; D is possibly TRBD1 (5 bases). The germline V gene encodes CDR1 MNHEY and CDR2 SVGAGI. The CDR3 has 15 residues. The ends were cut back, 0 bases at V and 6 bases at J, with 14 bases in the middle. CDR3 nucleotides: TGTGCCAGCAGTTACTCGGCAGGGTATGAGGATGGCTACACCTTC. It translates to CASSYSAGYEDGYTF.

V usage is TRBV18 and J usage is TRBJ2-3; 12 bases map to TRBD1. The germline V gene encodes CDR1 KGHSH and CDR2 LQKENI. This CDR3 spans 15 amino acids. The V gene end was trimmed by 9 bases and the J gene end by 6 bases; junction bases not matched to a gene: 10. As DNA, the CDR3 is TGTGCCAGTCGGACCGGGACAGGGGGCGCTGATACGCAGTATTTT. Protein sequence: CASRTGTGGADTQYF.

This clone appeared once. V usage is TRBV18 and J usage is TRBJ1-2; weak D call: TRBD1 (5 bases). The germline CDR1 and CDR2 sequences are KGHSH and LQKENI. The CDR3 is 14 residues long. V lost 0 bases, J lost 4 bases, and 9 bases lay in between. CDR3 sequence reads: CASSPPGLSYGYTF. The DNA for the CDR3 is TGTGCCAGCTCACCACCGGGACTAAGCTATGGCTACACCTTC. The whole variable domain, filled in from reference TRBV18 and TRBJ1-2, reads NAGVMQNPRHLVRRRGQEARLRCSPMKGHSHVYWYRQLPEEGLKFMVYLQKENIIDESGMPKERFSAEFPKEGPSILRIQQVVRGDSAAYFCASSPPGLSYGYTFGSGTRLTVV.

The chain has TRBV6-4 and TRBJ2-1, with D possibly being TRBD2 (7 bases). V lost 0 bases, J lost 9 bases, and 9 bases lay in between. In germline, CDR1 is MRHNA, CDR2 SNTAGT. The CDR3 runs to 13 residues. The CDR3 DNA reads TGTGCCAGCAGTGACTCGCGGGGGCTTGAGCAGTTCTTC. Translated: CASSDSRGLEQFF.

V and J are TRBV6-5 and TRBJ2-7; 11 bases align to TRBD2. V was clipped by 7 bases and J by 3 bases; unmatched bases: 8. The CDR3 is 15 amino acids. Germline CDR1 and CDR2: MNHEY and SVGAGI. The CDR3, as DNA: TGTGCCAGCATGAGAGGGACTAGCGGCCACTACGAGCAGTACTTC. Its translation is CASMRGTSGHYEQYF.

This clone has only a few counts. This chain links TRBV4-2 with TRBJ2-2; 8 nucleotides align to TRBD2. V lost 4 bases to trimming and J lost 6 bases; unmatched junction nucleotides: 10. There are 16 residues in the CDR3. Germline CDR1 reads LGHNA; CDR2 reads YNFKEQ. The CDR3 nucleotides read TGTGCCAGCAGCCGGGGGGACCGGGAGGGCTCCGGGGAGCTGTTTTTT. It specifies CASSRGDREGSGELFF.

V gene TRBV6-5 combines with J gene TRBJ2-7, with 7 bases fitting TRBD2. The CDR3 is made up of 15 amino acids. Germline V lookup: CDR1 MNHEY, CDR2 SVGAGI. The J segment lost 4 bases and the V segment lost 4 bases, leaving 10 bases of the junction unmatched. The CDR3 sequence is CASSSPWRGLYEQYF. The DNA for the CDR3 is TGTGCCAGCAGTTCCCCCTGGCGGGGGTTGTACGAGCAGTACTTC.

The rearrangement joins TRBV5-5 to TRBJ2-5, with TRBD1 identical over 8 bases. The CDR3 sequence is 17 residues long. Germline lookup yields CDR1 SGHKS and CDR2 YYEKEE (reference sequence). With V trimmed by 0 bases and J by 1 base, 8 bases remained unmatched. The CDR3 DNA reads TGTGCCAGCAGCTTGGTAAGCGCCGGGACAGGCCAAGAGACCCAGTACTTC. Translated, it gives CASSLVSAGTGQETQYF.

The rearrangement links TRBV5-1 to TRBJ1-2; TRBD1 aligns across 7 bases. Trimming took 5 bases from V and 6 from J; bases not matched to a gene: 10. Germline V lookup: CDR1 SGHRS, CDR2 YFSETQ. The CDR3 is made up of 14 amino acids. DNA for the CDR3: TGCGCCAGCAGGGAGGGACAGCCAGGAGATGGCTACACCTTC. As protein: CASREGQPGDGYTF.

The chain couples TRBV4-1 to TRBJ2-2, with D possibly being TRBD2 (6 bases). Per the germline V gene, CDR1 is MGHRA and CDR2 is YSYEKL. Trimming pared 1 base from V and 2 bases from J, leaving 14 bases between. The CDR3 runs 17 residues. CDR3 bases: TGCGCCAGCAGCCAAGTGAGGAGGGTTTCTAACACCGGGGAGCTGTTTTTT. Protein product: CASSQVRRVSNTGELFF.

This chain uses TRBV18 with TRBJ2-7; 7 bases line up with TRBD1. Germline loops: CDR1 KGHSH, CDR2 LQKENI. V was pared by 5 bases and J by 9 bases, with 16 bases of the junction left unmatched. The CDR3 is 15 amino acids. The CDR3 coding sequence is TGTGCCAGCTCAGAGGACAAGGGGGCAATCAGTGCGCAGTACTTC. Translating gives CASSEDKGAISAQYF.

As to this clone: A junction boundary mismatches the germline segment, possibly from a read error. This chain links TRBV6-5 with TRBJ2-1, with 12 bases lining up with TRBD2. There are 15 residues in the CDR3. Germline values: CDR1 MNHEY, CDR2 SVGAGI. The CDR3 bases are TGTGCCAGCAGGACTAGCGGGAGTTCCTTCAATGAGCAGTTCTTC. It codes for CASRTSGSSFNEQFF.

This chain links TRBV12-2 with TRBJ2-1; whether TRBD2, the table's D call, matches the DNA was not checked. TRBV12-2 is assigned pseudogene status. The CDR3 consists of 12 residues. CDR3 coding DNA: TGTGCAAGTCGTCTAGCGAGCAATGAGCAGTTCTTC. Translating it yields CASRLASNEQFF.

The DNA for the CDR3 is TGTGCCAGCAGCTTGGAGGGGGCCTGGTACCAAGAGACCCAGTACTTC. Its translation is CASSLEGAWYQETQYF. The chain combines TRBV5-6 with TRBJ2-5, with 7 positions matching TRBD1. The V gene's germline CDR1 is SGHDT and CDR2 YYEEEE. The CDR3 runs to 16 residues. Unmatched junction bases numbered 5, after V lost 0 bases and J lost 0 bases.

The chain combines TRBV5-4 with TRBJ2-7; 7 bases are a match to TRBD1. Losses at the gene ends were 0 bases for V and 3 bases for J; bases not matched to a gene: 6. Germline V CDR1 and CDR2: SGHNT, YYREEE (reference sequence). CDR3 length equals 15 residues. The CDR3 bases are TGTGCCAGCAGCTTGGGGGACAGATGGAACTACGAGCAGTACTTC. This codes for CASSLGDRWNYEQYF. The whole variable domain, remainder taken from reference TRBV5-4 and TRBJ2-7, is ETGVTQSPTHLIKTRGQQVTLRCSSQSGHNTVSWYQQALGQGPQFIFQYYREEENGRGNFPPRFSGLQFPNYSSELNVNALELDDSALYLCASSLGDRWNYEQYFGPGTRLTVT.

The chain carries TRBV12-5 and TRBJ2-7, with 10 bases that match TRBD2. The CDR3 is 15 amino acids. V dropped 3 bases and J dropped 5; count of bases not matched to a gene: 7. The V gene's germline CDR1 is LGHNT and CDR2 FRNRAP. CDR3 protein: CASGFSGRAMDEQYF. In DNA form, the CDR3 reads TGTGCTAGTGGTTTCAGCGGGAGGGCTATGGACGAGCAGTACTTC.

This clone has more than one count but fewer than ten. This sequence joins TRBV11-3 and TRBJ2-7; 11 nucleotides agree with TRBD2. From germline, CDR1 is SGHNT and CDR2 YENEEA. The V and J ends lost 4 bases and 5 bases, in that order; junction bases with no gene match: 13. CDR3 length: 17 amino acids. The CDR3 bases are TGTGCCAGCAGCTCGCCGTCGACTAGCGGGGCTCCGCACGAGCAGTACTTC. Its protein is CASSSPSTSGAPHEQYF.

The chain links TRBV19 to TRBJ1-2, with D maybe TRBD1 (5 bases). The CDR3 is 15 residues long. Trimming pared 7 bases from V and 4 bases from J, leaving 19 bases between. Germline V gene data show CDR1 as LNHDA and CDR2 as SQIVND (reference sequence). CDR3 residues: CASTGGRAGTYGYTF. CDR3 bases: TGTGCCAGTACCGGGGGTAGGGCAGGGACCTATGGCTACACCTTC.